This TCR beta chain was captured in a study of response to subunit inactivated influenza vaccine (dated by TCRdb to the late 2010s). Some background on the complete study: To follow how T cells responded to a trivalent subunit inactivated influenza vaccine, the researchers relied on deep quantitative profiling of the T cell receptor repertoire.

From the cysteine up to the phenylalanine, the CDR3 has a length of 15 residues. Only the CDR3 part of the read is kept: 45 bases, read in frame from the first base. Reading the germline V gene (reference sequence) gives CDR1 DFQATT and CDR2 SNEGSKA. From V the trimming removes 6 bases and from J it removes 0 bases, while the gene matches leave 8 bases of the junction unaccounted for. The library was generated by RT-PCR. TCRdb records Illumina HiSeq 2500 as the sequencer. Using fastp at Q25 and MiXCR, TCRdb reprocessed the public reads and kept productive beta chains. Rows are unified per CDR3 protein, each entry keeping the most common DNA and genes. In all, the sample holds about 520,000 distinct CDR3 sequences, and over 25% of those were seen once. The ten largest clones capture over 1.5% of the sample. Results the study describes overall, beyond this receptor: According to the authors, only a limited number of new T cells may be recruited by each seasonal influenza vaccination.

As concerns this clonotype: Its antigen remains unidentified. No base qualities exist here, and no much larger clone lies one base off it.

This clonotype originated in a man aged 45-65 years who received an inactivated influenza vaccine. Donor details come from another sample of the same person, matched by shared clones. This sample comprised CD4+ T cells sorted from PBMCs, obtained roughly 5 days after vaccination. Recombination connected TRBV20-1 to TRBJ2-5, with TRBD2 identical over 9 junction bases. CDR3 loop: CSAPGLAGYQETQYF. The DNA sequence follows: TGCAGTGCCCCAGGGCTAGCGGGGTACCAAGAGACCCAGTACTTC.